This entry concerns a single T cell receptor beta chain. The antigen is unknown. The source of the sample is a study of tumor-infiltrating lymphocytes in primary liver carcinoma. Background on the study: Spanning 4.2 to 10 cm, the tumors were T1-T3 N0M0.

Starting from around 500 ng of total RNA, TCR beta cDNA was produced with a primer in the constant region. Investigators got TCR beta libraries out of three nested multiplex PCR rounds, done with slightly modified ARM-PCR. Both of the initial two PCR rounds ran for roughly 10 cycles and employed TRBV1-TRBV30 forward primers alongside a C-beta reverse primer. TCRdb reanalysed the multiplex PCR reads using MiXCR and keeps one entry per CDR3 protein. This table has roughly 70,000 distinct CDR3 sequences, 71% appearing once. The junction had 6 bases not matched to a gene; V was cut back by 5 bases and J by 9 bases. The CDR3 has 11 amino acids. Germline V gives CDR1 SQVTM, CDR2 ANQGSEA. Study results and caveats: The difference in top-250-clone fraction between tumors and blood was significant, favoring tumors (p = 0.039). The study found only about 7.5-24% of top clones in all five tumor regions. Pairs comparing tumor with adjacent tissue or blood overlapped less than pairs drawn from tumor regions.

Investigators took RNA and DNA out together from roughly 21-30 mg of unsorted bulk tissue. This receptor was taken from a middle-aged man with primary liver carcinoma and hepatitis B virus infection. This chain connects TRBV29-1 to TRBJ1-2; TRBD1 agrees at 7 bases. Source material: liver tumor tissue from sampling region 4. Described subset: tumor region T4, right-lateral pole. CDR3 region: CSVTRQGRYTF. CDR3 nucleotide sequence: TGCAGCGTTACCCGACAGGGCCGCTACACCTTC.